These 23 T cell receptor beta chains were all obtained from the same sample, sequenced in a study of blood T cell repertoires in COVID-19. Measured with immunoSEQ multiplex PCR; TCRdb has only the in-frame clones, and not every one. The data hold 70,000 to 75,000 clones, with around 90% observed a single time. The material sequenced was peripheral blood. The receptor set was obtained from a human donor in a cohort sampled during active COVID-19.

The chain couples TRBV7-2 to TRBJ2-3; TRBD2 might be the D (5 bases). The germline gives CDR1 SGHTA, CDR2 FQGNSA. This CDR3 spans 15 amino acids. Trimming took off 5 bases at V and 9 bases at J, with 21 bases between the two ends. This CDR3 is CASSTTVSGLGTQYF. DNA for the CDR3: TGTGCCAGCAGCACTACGGTGAGCGGTCTCGGAACGCAGTATTTT.

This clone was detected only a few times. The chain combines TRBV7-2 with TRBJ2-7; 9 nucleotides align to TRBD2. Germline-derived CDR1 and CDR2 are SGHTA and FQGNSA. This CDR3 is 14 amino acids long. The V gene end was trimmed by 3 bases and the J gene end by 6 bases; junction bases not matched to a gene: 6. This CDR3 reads CASSLAGGPSEQYF. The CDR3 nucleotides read TGTGCCAGCAGCTTGGCGGGGGGGCCATCCGAGCAGTACTTC.

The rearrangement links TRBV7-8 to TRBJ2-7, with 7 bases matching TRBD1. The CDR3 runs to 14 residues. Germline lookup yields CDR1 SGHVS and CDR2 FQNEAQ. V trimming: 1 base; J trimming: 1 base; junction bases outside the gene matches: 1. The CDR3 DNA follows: TGTGCCAGCAGCTTAGGGACAGGATCCTACGAGCAGTACTTC. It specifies CASSLGTGSYEQYF.

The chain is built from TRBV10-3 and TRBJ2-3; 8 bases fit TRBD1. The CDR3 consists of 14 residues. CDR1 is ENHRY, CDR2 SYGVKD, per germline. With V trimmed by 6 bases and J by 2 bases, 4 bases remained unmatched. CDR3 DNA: TGTGCCATCAGGCAGGGGGCCGCCACAGATACGCAGTATTTT. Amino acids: CAIRQGAATDTQYF.

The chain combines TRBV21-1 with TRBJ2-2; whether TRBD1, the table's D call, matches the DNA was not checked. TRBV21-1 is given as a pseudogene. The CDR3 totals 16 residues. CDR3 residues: CASSKPTGWNTGELFF. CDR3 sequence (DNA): TGTGCCAGCAGCAAACCGACAGGGTGGAACACCGGGGAGCTGTTTTTT.

CDR3 protein: CASSRQWCPYNSPLHF. The DNA for the CDR3 is TGCGCCAGCAGTCGACAGTGGTGCCCCTATAATTCACCCCTCCACTTT. The rearrangement uses TRBV10-1 and TRBJ1-6; D is perhaps TRBD1 (5 bases). The CDR3 covers 16 residues. The germline gives CDR1 WNHNN, CDR2 SYGVQD (reference sequence). V lost 5 bases and J 2 bases, leaving 13 bases between the germline ends.

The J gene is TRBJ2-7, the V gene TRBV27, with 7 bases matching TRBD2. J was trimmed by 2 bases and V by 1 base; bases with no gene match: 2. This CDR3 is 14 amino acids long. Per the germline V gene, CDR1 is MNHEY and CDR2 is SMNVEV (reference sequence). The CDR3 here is CASSLFAGAYEQYF. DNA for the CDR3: TGTGCCAGCAGTTTATTTGCGGGGGCCTACGAGCAGTACTTC.

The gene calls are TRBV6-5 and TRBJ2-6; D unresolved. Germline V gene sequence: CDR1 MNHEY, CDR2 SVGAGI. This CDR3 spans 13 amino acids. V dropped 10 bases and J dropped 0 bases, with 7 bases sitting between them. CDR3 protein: CAITVSGANVLTF. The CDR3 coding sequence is TGTGCCATAACAGTCTCTGGGGCCAACGTCCTGACTTTC.

CDR3 coding DNA: TGTGCCAGCAGTGAAACTGGCATTGGGCCACCCCGGGGCTACACCTTC. It codes for CASSETGIGPPRGYTF. The genes are TRBV2 and TRBJ1-2; no reliable D call. Germline V gene data show CDR1 as SNHLY and CDR2 as FYNNEI. The V end lost 2 bases, the J end lost 8 bases, and 21 bases lay between the germline ends. This CDR3 comprises 16 residues.

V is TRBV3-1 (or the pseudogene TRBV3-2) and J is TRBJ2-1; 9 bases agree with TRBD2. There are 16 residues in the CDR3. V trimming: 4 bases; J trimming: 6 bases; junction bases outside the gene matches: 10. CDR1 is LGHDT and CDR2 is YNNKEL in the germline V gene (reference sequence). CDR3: CASSLGGLAVANEQFF. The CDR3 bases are TGTGCCAGCAGCCTCGGGGGACTAGCAGTAGCCAATGAGCAGTTCTTC.

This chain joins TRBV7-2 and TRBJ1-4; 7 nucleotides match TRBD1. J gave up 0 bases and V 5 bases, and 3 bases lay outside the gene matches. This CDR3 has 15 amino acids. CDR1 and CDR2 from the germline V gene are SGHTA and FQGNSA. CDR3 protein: CASSQGQATNEKLFF. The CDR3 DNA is TGTGCCAGCAGCCAAGGACAGGCAACTAATGAAAAACTGTTTTTT.

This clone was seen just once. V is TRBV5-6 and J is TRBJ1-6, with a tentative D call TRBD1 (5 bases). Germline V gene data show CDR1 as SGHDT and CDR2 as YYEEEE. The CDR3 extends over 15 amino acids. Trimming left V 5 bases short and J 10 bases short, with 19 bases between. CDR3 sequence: CASSQRRDWWSPLHF. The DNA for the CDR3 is TGTGCCAGCAGTCAACGTCGGGACTGGTGGTCACCCCTCCACTTT.

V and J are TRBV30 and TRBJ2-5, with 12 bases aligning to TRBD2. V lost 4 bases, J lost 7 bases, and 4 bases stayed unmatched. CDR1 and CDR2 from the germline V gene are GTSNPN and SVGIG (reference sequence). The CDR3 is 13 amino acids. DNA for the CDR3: TGTGCCTGGACTAGCGGGAGGGCTGGGACCCAGTACTTC. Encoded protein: CAWTSGRAGTQYF.

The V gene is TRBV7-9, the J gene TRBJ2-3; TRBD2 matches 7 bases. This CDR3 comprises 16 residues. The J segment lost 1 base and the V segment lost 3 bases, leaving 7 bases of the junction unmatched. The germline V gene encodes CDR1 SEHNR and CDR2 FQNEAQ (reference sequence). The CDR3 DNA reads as TGTGCCAGCAGCTTCAGCGGGATGAGTGGCACAGATACGCAGTATTTT. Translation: CASSFSGMSGTDTQYF.

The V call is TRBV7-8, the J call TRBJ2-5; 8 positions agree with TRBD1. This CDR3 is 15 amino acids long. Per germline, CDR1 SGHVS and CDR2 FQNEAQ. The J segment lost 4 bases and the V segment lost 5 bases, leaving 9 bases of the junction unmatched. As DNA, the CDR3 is TGTGCCAGCAGCCTCGGACAGGGAGTAGCAGAGACCCAGTACTTC. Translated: CASSLGQGVAETQYF.

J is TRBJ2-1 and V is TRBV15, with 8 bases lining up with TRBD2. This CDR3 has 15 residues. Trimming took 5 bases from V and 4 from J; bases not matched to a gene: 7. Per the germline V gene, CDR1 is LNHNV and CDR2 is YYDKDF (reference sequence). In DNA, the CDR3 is TGTGCCACCAGCCGGGGGGGCGGGAATTACAATGAGCAGTTCTTC. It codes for CATSRGGGNYNEQFF. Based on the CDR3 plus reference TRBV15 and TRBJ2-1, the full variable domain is DAMVIQNPRYQVTQFGKPVTLSCSQTLNHNVMYWYQQKSSQAPKLLFHYYDKDFNNEADTPDNFQSRRPNTSFCFLDIRSPGLGDTAMYLCATSRGGGNYNEQFFGPGTRLTVL.

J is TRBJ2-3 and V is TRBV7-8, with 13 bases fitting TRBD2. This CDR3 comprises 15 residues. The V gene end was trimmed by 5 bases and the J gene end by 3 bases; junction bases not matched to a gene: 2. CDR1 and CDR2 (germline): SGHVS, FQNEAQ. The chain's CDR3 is CASSTGLAGTDTQYF. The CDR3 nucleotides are TGTGCCAGCAGCACGGGACTAGCGGGGACAGATACGCAGTATTTT.

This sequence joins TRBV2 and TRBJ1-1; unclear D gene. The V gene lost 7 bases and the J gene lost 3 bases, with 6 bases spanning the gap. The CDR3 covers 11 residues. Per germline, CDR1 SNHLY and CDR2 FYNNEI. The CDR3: CASNGYTEAFF. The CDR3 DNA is TGTGCCAGCAACGGGTACACTGAAGCTTTCTTT.

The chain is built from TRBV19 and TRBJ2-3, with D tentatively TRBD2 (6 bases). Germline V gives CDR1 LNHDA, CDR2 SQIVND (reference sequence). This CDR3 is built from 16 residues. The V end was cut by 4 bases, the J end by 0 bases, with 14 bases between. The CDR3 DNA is TGTGCCAGTAGTAAAGGGACTGGGACTAGCACAGATACGCAGTATTTT. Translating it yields CASSKGTGTSTDTQYF. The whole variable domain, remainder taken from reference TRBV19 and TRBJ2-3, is DGGITQSPKYLFRKEGQNVTLSCEQNLNHDAMYWYRQDPGQGLRLIYYSQIVNDFQKGDIAEGYSVSREKKESFPLTVTSAQKNPTAFYLCASSKGTGTSTDTQYFGPGTRLTVL.

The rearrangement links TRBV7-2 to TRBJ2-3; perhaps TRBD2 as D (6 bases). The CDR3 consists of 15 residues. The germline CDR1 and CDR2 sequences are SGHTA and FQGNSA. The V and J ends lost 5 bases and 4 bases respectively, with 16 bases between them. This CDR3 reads CASSQTSNGADTQYF. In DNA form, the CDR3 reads TGTGCCAGCAGCCAGACTAGTAACGGAGCAGATACGCAGTATTTT. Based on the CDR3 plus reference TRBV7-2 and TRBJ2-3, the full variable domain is GAGVSQSPSNKVTEKGKDVELRCDPISGHTALYWYRQSLGQGLEFLIYFQGNSAPDKSGLPSDRFSAERTGGSVSTLTIQRTQQEDSAVYLCASSQTSNGADTQYFGPGTRLTVL.

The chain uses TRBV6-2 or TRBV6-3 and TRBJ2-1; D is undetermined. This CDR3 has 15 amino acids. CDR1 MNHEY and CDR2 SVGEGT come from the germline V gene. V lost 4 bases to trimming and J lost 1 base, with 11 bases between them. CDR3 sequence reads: CASSFLWRSYNEQFF. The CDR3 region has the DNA TGTGCCAGCAGTTTCCTGTGGCGGTCCTACAATGAGCAGTTCTTC.

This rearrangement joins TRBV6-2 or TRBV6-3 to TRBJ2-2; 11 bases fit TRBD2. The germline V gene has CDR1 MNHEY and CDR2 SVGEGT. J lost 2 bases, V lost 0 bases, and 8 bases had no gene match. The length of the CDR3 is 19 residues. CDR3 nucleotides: TGTGCCAGCAGTTACTCGGTACTAGCGGGAGTGGGTAACACCGGGGAGCTGTTTTTT. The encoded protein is CASSYSVLAGVGNTGELFF.

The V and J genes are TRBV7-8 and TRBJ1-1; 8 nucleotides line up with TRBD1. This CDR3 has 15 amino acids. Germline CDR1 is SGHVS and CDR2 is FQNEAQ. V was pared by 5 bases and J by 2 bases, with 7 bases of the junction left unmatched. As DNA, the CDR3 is TGTGCCAGCAGCCTGGCGGCAGGGGGCAACACTGAAGCTTTCTTT. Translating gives CASSLAAGGNTEAFF. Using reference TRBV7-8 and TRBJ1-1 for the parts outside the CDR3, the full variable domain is GAGVSQSPRYKVAKRGQDVALRCDPISGHVSLFWYQQALGQGPEFLTYFQNEAQLDKSGLPSDRFFAERPEGSVSTLKIQRTQQEDSAVYLCASSLAAGGNTEAFFGQGTRLTVV.